One and the same sample provided the 23 T cell receptor beta chains below, sequenced in a study of blood T cell repertoires in COVID-19. The assay was immunoSEQ multiplex PCR, and TCRdb's table has in-frame clones only and misses some. The sample contains a few hundred thousand clones, around 90% of which appear only once. Sample: peripheral blood. Receptor source: a man aged 35-49 years with acute or convalescent COVID-19.

The chain carries TRBV7-9 and TRBJ2-2, with D possibly TRBD1 on 5 matching bases. CDR1 is SEHNR, CDR2 FQNEAQ, per germline (reference sequence). Trimming took 2 bases from V and 0 from J, leaving 13 bases between them. The length of the CDR3 is 17 residues. CDR3 in amino acids: CASSLTFRATNTGELFF. The CDR3 DNA reads TGTGCCAGCAGCTTAACCTTCAGGGCGACGAACACCGGGGAGCTGTTTTTT.

The chain uses TRBV28 and TRBJ1-5; 12 nucleotides match TRBD1. The junction had 8 bases not matched to a gene; V was cut back by 2 bases and J by 6 bases. CDR1 is MDHEN, CDR2 SYDVKM, per germline. CDR3 length equals 17 residues. The CDR3 region is CASSLRPGQGAGQPQHF. The CDR3 DNA reads TGTGCCAGCAGTTTACGGCCGGGACAGGGGGCCGGTCAGCCCCAGCATTTT. Together with reference TRBV28 and TRBJ1-5, the CDR3 gives the full variable domain: DVKVTQSSRYLVKRTGEKVFLECVQDMDHENMFWYRQDPGLGLRLIYFSYDVKMKEKGDIPEGYSVSREKKERFSLILESASTNQTSMYLCASSLRPGQGAGQPQHFGDGTRLSIL.

The chain carries TRBV2 and TRBJ1-1; no definite D call. This CDR3 contains 13 residues. The germline V and J ends were trimmed by 7 bases and 0 bases, with 9 bases remaining between them. Per germline, CDR1 SNHLY and CDR2 FYNNEI. The CDR3 coding sequence is TGTGCCAGCACTTCTAACTTGAACACTGAAGCTTTCTTT. Protein sequence: CASTSNLNTEAFF.

This clone was recorded once. V is TRBV5-1 and J is TRBJ2-2, with 13 bases fitting TRBD2. CDR1 and CDR2 from the germline V gene are SGHRS and YFSETQ. V trimming: 4 bases; J trimming: 5 bases; junction bases outside the gene matches: 5. The CDR3 length is 16 residues. The CDR3 DNA sequence: TGCGCCAGCAGCCTGCAGGGACTAGCGGGGACCGGGGAGCTGTTTTTT. It codes for CASSLQGLAGTGELFF.

This chain joins TRBV10-1 and TRBJ1-6; 9 bases are shared with TRBD1. V gave up 0 bases and J gave up 10 bases; unmatched junction bases: 4. Germline assignment: CDR1 WNHNN and CDR2 SYGVQD (reference sequence). CDR3 length equals 15 residues. The CDR3 DNA is TGCGCCAGCAGTGAGTCGACAGGGGGTGGGTCACCCCTCCACTTT. This gives the protein CASSESTGGGSPLHF.

The chain couples TRBV29-1 to TRBJ1-1; no firm D call. The CDR3 has 13 amino acids. Germline CDR1 SQVTM, CDR2 ANQGSEA. The ends were cut back, 7 bases at V and 0 bases at J, with 12 bases in the middle. The CDR3 region is CSASVRVNTEAFF. The DNA for the CDR3 is TGCAGCGCCTCCGTTCGAGTGAACACTGAAGCTTTCTTT.

This sequence joins TRBV28 and TRBJ2-7; D perhaps matches TRBD2 (6 bases). CDR1 and CDR2 from the germline V gene are MDHEN and SYDVKM. Trimming took 3 bases from V and 7 from J, leaving 13 bases between them. The CDR3 extends over 13 amino acids. In DNA form, the CDR3 reads TGTGCCAGCAGTTTCGCGGGACCTCGGGAGCAGTACTTC. Translated, it gives CASSFAGPREQYF.

J is TRBJ1-2 and V is TRBV12-3 or TRBV12-4; D perhaps matches TRBD1 (6 bases). The V end lost 8 bases, the J end lost 4 bases, and 11 bases lay between the germline ends. This CDR3 is built from 12 residues. The CDR3 here is CASGGAIYGYTF. CDR3 nucleotides: TGTGCCAGCGGGGGCGCAATCTATGGCTACACCTTC.

CDR3 DNA sequence: TGCGCCAGCAGTGCTGGGACTAGCGGGAGTTCCTACAATGAGCAGTTCTTC. Protein: CASSAGTSGSSYNEQFF. The chain links TRBV10-1 to TRBJ2-1; TRBD2 matches 14 bases. The CDR3 consists of 17 residues. Germline trimming cut 4 bases from V and 1 base from J; bases unmatched to any gene: 3. Germline V CDR1 and CDR2: WNHNN, SYGVQD (reference sequence).

This rearrangement joins TRBV2 to TRBJ1-2, with D possibly TRBD1 on 6 matching bases. The CDR3 loop spans 13 amino acids. V lost 6 bases to trimming and J lost 0 bases, with 8 bases between them. CDR1 and CDR2 (germline): SNHLY, FYNNEI. The CDR3 nucleotides read TGTGCCAGCAGAGGGACACCTAACTATGGCTACACCTTC. Amino acid sequence: CASRGTPNYGYTF.

This clone has only a few counts. This chain joins TRBV7-2 and TRBJ1-4; 7 bases fit TRBD1. V lost 5 bases, J lost 6 bases, and 9 bases stayed unmatched. Germline CDR1 and CDR2: SGHTA and FQGNSA. CDR3 size: 15 residues. CDR3 protein: CASSDNRGNDEKLFF. DNA for the CDR3: TGTGCCAGCAGCGACAACAGGGGAAACGATGAAAAACTGTTTTTT.

The V gene is TRBV18, the J gene TRBJ2-4, with a possible D match to TRBD1 (6 bases). The CDR3 has 15 amino acids. Germline assignment: CDR1 KGHSH and CDR2 LQKENI. The V end lost 0 bases, the J end lost 3 bases, and 9 bases lay between the germline ends. In nucleotides, the CDR3 is TGTGCCAGCTCACCACCAGTCAGGGGCAAAAACATTCAGTACTTC. Its translation is CASSPPVRGKNIQYF.

This chain uses TRBV2 with TRBJ1-2, with TRBD1 matching over 8 bases. CDR1 SNHLY and CDR2 FYNNEI come from the germline V gene. The CDR3 totals 15 residues. V dropped 9 bases and J dropped 4; count of bases not matched to a gene: 13. CDR3 in amino acids: CASSRGQGRSYGYTF. In DNA form, the CDR3 reads TGTGCCAGTTCCAGGGGGCAGGGGCGGTCCTATGGCTACACCTTC.

V usage is TRBV27 and J usage is TRBJ2-7, with TRBD2 matching over 8 bases. V lost 2 bases, J lost 6 bases, and 3 bases stayed unmatched. CDR3 length: 13 residues. Germline V gene data show CDR1 as MNHEY and CDR2 as SMNVEV (reference sequence). Written as DNA, the CDR3 is TGTGCCAGCAGTTTACTCGGGGGGGTCGAGCAGTACTTC. Translation: CASSLLGGVEQYF.

V usage is TRBV19 and J usage is TRBJ2-6; 7 nucleotides agree with TRBD1. The germline CDR1 and CDR2 sequences are LNHDA and SQIVND (reference sequence). V gave up 2 bases and J gave up 2 bases; unmatched junction bases: 9. This CDR3 contains 18 residues. Here the CDR3 reads CASSIRPGQIPGANVLTF. Here the CDR3 DNA reads TGTGCCAGTAGTATAAGACCGGGACAGATACCTGGGGCCAACGTCCTGACTTTC. The full variable domain, completed using reference TRBV19 and TRBJ2-6, is DGGITQSPKYLFRKEGQNVTLSCEQNLNHDAMYWYRQDPGQGLRLIYYSQIVNDFQKGDIAEGYSVSREKKESFPLTVTSAQKNPTAFYLCASSIRPGQIPGANVLTFGAGSRLTVL.

The chain joins TRBV14 to TRBJ1-1, with D uncertain. The germline V and J ends were trimmed by 3 bases and 7 bases, with 9 bases remaining between them. The CDR3 is 12 residues long. CDR1 and CDR2 from the germline V gene are SGHDN and FVKESK. The CDR3 region has the DNA TGTGCCAGCAGCCATGAGGCGGGTGAAGCTTTCTTT. As protein: CASSHEAGEAFF.

The V and J genes are TRBV2 and TRBJ2-7, with 11 nucleotides matching TRBD2. CDR1 and CDR2 from the germline V gene are SNHLY and FYNNEI. With V trimmed by 7 bases and J by 0 bases, 8 bases remained unmatched. This CDR3 spans 16 amino acids. The CDR3 bases are TGTGCCAGCAAGGCTAGCGGGGGGTCAAACTCCTACGAGCAGTACTTC. Translating gives CASKASGGSNSYEQYF.

The chain has TRBV18 and TRBJ2-7; D remains unclear. Germline-derived CDR1 and CDR2 are KGHSH and LQKENI. This CDR3 has 14 amino acids. V shed 3 bases and J shed 0 bases, with 9 bases lying between them. In DNA, the CDR3 is TGTGCCAGCTCACCCCCGACACCCTCCTACGAGCAGTACTTC. It translates to CASSPPTPSYEQYF.

The genes are TRBV9 and TRBJ2-2; D gene ambiguous. The CDR3 covers 16 residues. Trimming removed 4 bases from V and 0 bases from J, with 13 bases in between. CDR1 and CDR2 (germline): SGDLS, YYNGEE. The CDR3, as DNA: TGTGCCAGCAGCCCCCGCCCGGCGGCGAACACCGGGGAGCTGTTTTTT. It translates to CASSPRPAANTGELFF.

The rearrangement links TRBV5-6 to TRBJ2-7, with 7 bases matching TRBD2. The germline gives CDR1 SGHDT, CDR2 YYEEEE. The junction had 9 bases not matched to a gene; V was cut back by 3 bases and J by 6 bases. This CDR3 is 14 amino acids long. The CDR3 is CASSWAGDYFEQYF. CDR3 DNA sequence: TGTGCCAGCAGCTGGGCGGGAGACTATTTCGAGCAGTACTTC.

This chain connects TRBV27 to TRBJ2-3; 9 bases map to TRBD1. The CDR3 consists of 15 residues. The germline V gene has CDR1 MNHEY and CDR2 SMNVEV (reference sequence). The junction had 6 bases not matched to a gene; V was cut back by 5 bases and J by 3 bases. CDR3 DNA: TGTGCCAGCAGTGGATCGGGACAGGGAACAGATACGCAGTATTTT. Its protein is CASSGSGQGTDTQYF.

The chain employs TRBV28 and TRBJ1-6; D unclear. The V and J ends lost 4 bases and 10 bases respectively, with 11 bases between them. This CDR3 spans 13 amino acids. Germline V gene sequence: CDR1 MDHEN, CDR2 SYDVKM. The DNA of the CDR3 is TGTGCCAGCAGTTCAAAAATTAGATCACCCCTCCACTTT. Its translation is CASSSKIRSPLHF.

The rearrangement joins TRBV7-8 to TRBJ1-2, with D possibly TRBD1 on 5 matching bases. This CDR3 region has 14 residues. Trimming took 2 bases from V and 0 from J, leaving 7 bases between them. Germline assignment: CDR1 SGHVS and CDR2 FQNEAQ. The CDR3 reads CASSLIGANYGYTF. DNA of the CDR3: TGTGCCAGCAGCTTAATAGGGGCTAACTATGGCTACACCTTC. Combining the CDR3 with reference TRBV7-8 and TRBJ1-2 gives the whole variable domain GAGVSQSPRYKVAKRGQDVALRCDPISGHVSLFWYQQALGQGPEFLTYFQNEAQLDKSGLPSDRFFAERPEGSVSTLKIQRTQQEDSAVYLCASSLIGANYGYTFGSGTRLTVV.